The next 10 T cell receptor beta chains were all read from a single sample in a study of response to subunit inactivated influenza vaccine. Via MiXCR, TCRdb re-called the RT-PCR reads, giving one row per CDR3 protein. The profile shows more than 200,000 distinct CDR3 sequences, over 9% of them singletons. This sample comprised non-naive T cells sorted from PBMCs, obtained around 14 days before vaccination. Source of these receptors: a man over 45 who received an inactivated influenza vaccine.

This clonotype was observed at least ten times. The chain combines TRBV4-1 with TRBJ2-1; TRBD2 aligns across 9 bases. Trimming took 4 bases from V and 5 from J; bases not matched to a gene: 9. The CDR3 has 16 amino acids. Germline V gene sequence: CDR1 MGHRA, CDR2 YSYEKL. The CDR3 spells CASSPEGLAPHNEQFF. DNA of the CDR3: TGCGCCAGCAGCCCCGAGGGACTAGCTCCCCACAATGAGCAGTTCTTC.

This clonotype showed up just a few times. The chain recombines TRBV7-3 with TRBJ2-7; D may be TRBD2 (5 bases). The V and J ends lost 1 base and 2 bases respectively, with 21 bases between them. This CDR3 region has 18 residues. Germline V gives CDR1 SGHTA, CDR2 FQGTGA. CDR3 sequence: CASSLRGAGTRIPYEQYF. The CDR3 DNA reads as TGTGCCAGCAGCTTAAGGGGTGCGGGCACCAGGATCCCCTACGAGCAGTACTTC.

In regard to this clonotype: At one end the junction does not follow the germline gene, possibly because of a read error. V is TRBV5-1 and J is TRBJ2-3, with a possible D match to TRBD1 (5 bases). Per the germline V gene, CDR1 is SGHRS and CDR2 is YFSETQ. The CDR3 loop spans 15 amino acids. This chain's CDR3 is CASSLKGPSTDTQSF. The DNA of the CDR3 is TGCGCCAGCAGCTTGAAGGGGCCCAGCACAGATACGCAGTCTTTT.

The chain has TRBV5-1 and TRBJ2-7; D call uncertain. CDR1 and CDR2 (germline): SGHRS, YFSETQ. The V gene lost 2 bases and the J gene lost 6 bases, with 21 bases spanning the gap. CDR3 size: 16 residues. CDR3 sequence: CASSLIGPHGMAEQYF. The CDR3 nucleotides are TGCGCCAGCAGCTTAATTGGGCCTCATGGGATGGCCGAGCAGTACTTC.

This clonotype appeared a few times. V is TRBV4-2 and J is TRBJ2-3, with TRBD2 matching 14 bases. The CDR3 length is 18 residues. V shed 4 bases, J shed 2 bases, and the junction held 8 bases outside the gene matches. Germline V gene data show CDR1 as LGHNA and CDR2 as YNFKEQ. The CDR3 DNA is TGTGCCAGCAGCCCCGGGACTAGCGGGGGCATTAACACAGATACGCAGTATTTT. Translating gives CASSPGTSGGINTDTQYF.

This clonotype was recorded a few times. The V call is TRBV7-9, the J call TRBJ2-3, with 10 positions matching TRBD2. CDR1 and CDR2 from the germline V gene are SEHNR and FQNEAQ (reference sequence). J gave up 3 bases and V 1 base, and 7 bases lay outside the gene matches. The CDR3 has 17 residues. CDR3 DNA sequence: TGTGCCAGCAGCTTAGATCGCACTAGCGGGGAGACAGATACGCAGTATTTT. Translating gives CASSLDRTSGETDTQYF.

The rearrangement joins TRBV6-2 or TRBV6-3 to TRBJ2-2, with no clear D. From germline, CDR1 is MNHEY and CDR2 SVGEGT. Trimming cost V 2 bases and J 0 bases, with 7 bases left between them. The CDR3 has 15 amino acids. The CDR3 spells CASSYGQSNTGELFF. The CDR3 DNA reads as TGTGCCAGCAGTTACGGGCAGTCGAACACCGGGGAGCTGTTTTTT.

V usage is TRBV4-2 and J usage is TRBJ2-3, with D hard to call. The germline V and J ends were trimmed by 4 bases and 0 bases, with 11 bases remaining between them. CDR1 LGHNA and CDR2 YNFKEQ come from the germline V gene. The CDR3 is 15 residues long. In nucleotides, the CDR3 is TGTGCCAGCAGCCGCTACGAAACTAGCACAGATACGCAGTATTTT. Its translation: CASSRYETSTDTQYF.

This clonotype was seen only a few times. Here the CDR3 reads CASSISWAKGQNIQYF. The CDR3 bases are TGTGCCAGTAGTATCTCCTGGGCCAAGGGGCAAAACATTCAGTACTTC. The chain couples TRBV19 to TRBJ2-4, with a tentative D call TRBD1 (5 bases). V was shortened by 3 bases and J by 5 bases, with 17 bases between the two germline ends. CDR1 is LNHDA, CDR2 SQIVND, per germline (reference sequence). The CDR3 is 16 amino acids.

The sample holds a few counts of this clonotype. This chain uses TRBV3-1 with TRBJ2-3; D is possibly TRBD2 (6 bases). Germline V gene sequence: CDR1 LGHDT, CDR2 YNNKEL (reference sequence). The CDR3 runs to 16 residues. Trimming pared 4 bases from V and 2 bases from J, leaving 16 bases between. CDR3: CASSLMGGPVTDTQYF. The CDR3, as DNA: TGTGCCAGCAGCCTAATGGGGGGACCGGTCACAGATACGCAGTATTTT.